This TCR beta chain was profiled in a study of technical replicates of blood from a few donors. Sequenced by immunoSEQ multiplex PCR; TCRdb stores in-frame clones only, minus some. The table lists tens of thousands of clones, 92% of them singletons. CDR1 MDHEN and CDR2 SYDVKM come from the germline V gene. The length of the CDR3 is 13 residues. The ends lost 6 bases at V and 2 bases at J; junction bases unmatched: 4. Ten or more counts support this clone. The rearrangement joins TRBV28 to TRBJ2-7; TRBD2 aligns across 7 bases. The TCR was taken from a human donor in good health. The sequenced sample was T cells isolated from PBMCs. The CDR3 region is CASRIAGPYEQYF. CDR3 bases: TGTGCCAGCAGGATAGCGGGCCCCTACGAGCAGTACTTC.